Each of the 3 T cell receptor beta chains below was sequenced from the same sample in a study of neoadjuvant anti-PD-1 for oral cavity cancer. Profiled with immunoSEQ multiplex PCR; TCRdb holds only in-frame clones, not every one. The profile shows about 8,500 clones, more than 70% of them singletons. Regarding time point: after neoadjuvant nivolumab, at surgical resection. Here the sequenced sample was PBMCs, taken after nivolumab (anti-PD-1) treatment. The source of these receptors is a person between 40 and 80 years old with oral cavity squamous cell carcinoma.

This rearrangement joins TRBV19 to TRBJ1-5; TRBD1 matches 8 bases. J lost 2 bases, V lost 2 bases, and 2 bases had no gene match. The V gene's germline CDR1 is LNHDA and CDR2 SQIVND (reference sequence). CDR3 length: 15 residues. CDR3 bases: TGTGCCAGTAGTATACCGGGACAGGGCAATCAGCCCCAGCATTTT. Amino acid sequence: CASSIPGQGNQPQHF.

As concerns this clone: Other nucleotide sequences in the sample specify the same CDR3. The chain is built from TRBV5-1 and TRBJ2-3; D possibly uses TRBD1 or TRBD2 (6 bases each). The length of the CDR3 is 13 residues. Deletions cut 4 bases from V and 3 bases from J, with 9 bases between. Germline CDR1 is SGHRS and CDR2 is YFSETQ. In DNA form, the CDR3 reads TGCGCCAGCAGCCGAGGGGGGACAGATACGCAGTATTTT. Translated: CASSRGGTDTQYF. The entire variable domain, with the rest obtained from reference TRBV5-1 and TRBJ2-3, is as follows: KAGVTQTPRYLIKTRGQQVTLSCSPISGHRSVSWYQQTPGQGLQFLFEYFSETQRNKGNFPGRFSGRQFSNSRSEMNVSTLELGDSALYLCASSRGGTDTQYFGPGTRLTVL.

The chain employs TRBV9 and TRBJ1-1; the D gene is possibly TRBD1 (6 bases). The V and J ends lost 0 bases and 11 bases respectively, with 17 bases between them. The germline V gene has CDR1 SGDLS and CDR2 YYNGEE. The CDR3 is made up of 14 amino acids. In DNA, the CDR3 is TGTGCCAGCAGCGTAGCCGGGGACACGTCGGGGGCTTTCTTT. Amino acid sequence: CASSVAGDTSGAFF.